Described below is a single TCR beta chain sequence and its context. Its recognized antigen is unknown. Base qualities are not provided; no much larger clone lies one nucleotide away. The method behind the library was the immunoSEQ multiplex PCR assay. For the multiplex PCR, a mixture combining 60 forward primers for TCR Vbeta segments and 13 reverse primers for TCR Jbeta segments was used. A multiplex PCR assay on genomic DNA amplified the CDR3 region of rearranged TCR beta genes. Amplified TCR beta libraries were sequenced as 87-base-pair reads on the Illumina HiSeq System. On the study's bioinformatics: A later analysis counted approximately 76 million unique TCR beta chains across the 640 or so repertoires, and some 11 million of these chains were shared by at least two donors. Raw reads were error-corrected and collapsed into unique sequences with a nearest-neighbor algorithm that merged closely related sequences to remove PCR and sequencing errors. CDR3 sequences were aligned to IMGT reference sequences to assign V, D and J gene segments. For a sequence to be retained, at least a six-nucleotide match to both a V gene segment and a J gene segment was required. A rearrangement counted as productive if the CDR3 had no stop codons and remained in frame with V and J, and every other rearrangement counted as non-productive. Following IMGT convention, CDR3 was defined as the stretch from the second conserved V-encoded cysteine to the conserved J-encoded phenylalanine. In an earlier analysis of more than 550 of the donors, sequences lacking an unambiguous match to a single V gene segment were excluded. An earlier analysis of 550 to 650 of the donors classified V segments as functional when productive rearrangements were above 56.7% and as segregating when the standard deviation between donors was above 5%. A statistical classification framework was built to diagnose cytomegalovirus status from the catalog of TCR beta chain sequences. V and J gene assignment, in a later analysis, came from comparing TCR nucleotide sequences with IMGT/GENE-DB human TR gene sequences. In a later analysis, CDR3 sequences and most-parsimonious VDJ recombination scenarios were assigned using the TCRdist pipeline. In a later analysis, each TCR beta chain was defined by its CDR3 amino acid sequence together with its V-gene family, and reads without a unique V-gene family were excluded. As a way to deal with suspected cross-contamination and a sequencing artifact, a later analysis dropped hundreds of nucleotide sequences that were highly shared and had low generation probability. In a later analysis, a clonal expansion index was calculated for each public chain from normalized within-repertoire ranks of inferred template counts. In a later analysis, generation probabilities were computed with a VDJ recombination model fitted to out-of-frame rearrangements, and the resulting probabilities were checked against IGoR. A later analysis scored TCR-TCR, TCR-HLA and TCR-CMV co-occurrence with hypergeometric tests, applying a repertoire-size bias correction to TCR pairs. A later analysis estimated false discovery rates by permuting HLA or CMV assignments 20 times. In a later analysis, co-occurring TCRs were grouped using DBSCAN, and TCRdist sequence similarity was added for clustering within HLA-allele-positive subsets. Repertoires with fewer than 30,000 or more than 120,000 public chains were left out of co-occurrence clustering, as were five repertoires with anomalous nucleotide sharing. Imported from immuneACCESS, the table was reduced by TCRdb to in-frame sequences with V and J called. These copies leave out some clones; in studies compared against another copy, an unresolved V gene accounts for under half, and the cause of the remainder is not known. D and trimming were read from the DNA, whereas the V and J calls and clone size are those reported in that table. This sample is represented by more than 95,000 clones; about 10% of them were singletons. The top ten constitute 4.6% of the sample.

The cohort was made up of 500 to 850 healthy bone marrow donors. Cohort members were all nominally healthy when sampled, although unrecorded immune exposures were likely present. The donor tested CMV seropositive and was one of the 289 seropositive cohort members. Each donor provided a peripheral blood sample, and peripheral blood mononuclear cells were used for TCR beta sequencing. Genomic DNA extraction from the blood cell samples was performed with the Qiagen DNeasy Blood Extraction Kit. Trimming takes 7 bases off V and 1 base off J; junction bases not matched to a gene: 6. The CDR3 runs 14 amino acids, cysteine and phenylalanine included. Only the CDR3 part of the read is kept: 42 bases, read in frame from the first base. From the germline V gene, CDR1 is MDHEN and CDR2 is SYDVKM. The sample originates from a study of cytomegalovirus exposure and HLA in healthy donors (dated by TCRdb to 2017 to 2019). Turning to the overall study: An earlier analysis of some 550 of the donors reported 250 to 300 Gb of sequence data and 117 million unique TCR beta sequences from 150 million to 200 million T cells. Roughly 5 DR-DQ haplotypes were handled as single units for association and clustering, since linkage in the cohort was strong. About 320 gigabases of sequencing data and tens of millions of unique TCR sequences were included in an early release covering 550 to 650 HLA-typed donors. Both class I and class II loci were covered by HLA typing, at four-digit resolution. A later genetic analysis used genome-wide SNP genotypes for about 65% of the 666 donors, treating that subset as a discovery cohort. The study aimed to test whether signatures of past pathogen exposure could be identified by cataloging public T cell receptors. Donor age, sex, ethnicity and CMV serostatus were collected together with the repertoire data. Every repertoire in the discovery cohort had been generated on one and the same sequencing platform. Typing coverage varied by locus: 629-630 donors for A, B, C, DRB1 and DQB1; approximately 500 for DQA1; more than 600 for DPA1; 400 to 480 for DPB1. Rather than drawing on any new phenotypic data, the later analysis identified candidate immune exposures from TCR beta sequences and the way those sequences occurred across donors. An earlier analysis of some 600 of the donors applied high-throughput TCR beta sequencing to assess whether each TCR beta V gene segment acted as functional or pseudogenic. Among 398 genotyped donors of the cohort, an average of around 250,000 unique TCR beta nucleotide sequences was sequenced per donor, of which 15% to 20% were non-productive. The study combined high-throughput TCR immunosequencing, statistical association of individual TCRs with disease status, and machine learning to predict cytomegalovirus infection status. The study used immunosequencing to profile the T cell repertoires of approximately 640 subjects and linked those repertoires to cytomegalovirus serostatus. In a later analysis, previously published TCR beta repertoires from 666 donors were re-analyzed and high-resolution HLA genotyping was added so that TCR occurrence patterns could be studied. Of the 300 to 500 genotyped donors, 75% to 85% were placed in the genetic ancestry cluster associated with self-reported Caucasian donors. Besides the first cohort of 666 subjects, a separate validation cohort made up of roughly 130 different subjects was used. General conclusions and limits of the study: Broadly in line with IMGT annotations, most TCR beta V segments showed up in productive rearrangements about 90% or about 30% of the time in an earlier analysis of around 550 of the donors. A later analysis found that HLA-associated TCR beta chains were more clonally expanded and had lower generation probabilities than equally common non-associated chains. According to a later analysis, parvovirus B19, influenza, CMV and Epstein-Barr virus appeared linked to several top co-occurrence clusters. CMV serostatus was the only immune exposure information available for the cohort. In a later analysis, the rate of TCR association differed among HLA loci, with DRB1 alleles having the most associated TCRs and HLA-C alleles having the fewest. Presence/absence analyses assumed roughly uniform sequencing depth across donors, an assumption that may not hold. Correlated functional status among segregating V segments might reflect linkage disequilibrium, but an unknown experimental factor could not be ruled out. Most TCR sequences were seen in very few donors, while some public TCRs were found in many individuals. The 87-base-pair reads could not distinguish some IMGT-functional V segments, including TRBV6-2 and TRBV6-3, so those segments were excluded. In the study, about 150 TCR beta chains were listed as associated with cytomegalovirus. The cohort was sequenced for TCR beta chains only, and without alpha or paired-chain data the features that could be detected were limited. Most CMV-associated TCR beta chains appeared to be HLA-restricted in a later analysis, and the HLA associations seemed to be driven largely by CMV exposure. A further reported finding was that TCR beta sequences accurately predicted the HLA-A and HLA-B alleles for most subjects in the first cohort. Compared with the 666-donor mean, donors in an Asian-associated ancestry cluster had fewer N-insertions in productive TCRs, according to a later genetic analysis. A group of highly shared sequence variants was considered likely to be a technical artifact of the sequencing pipeline. Assigning TCR associations to individual alleles was difficult when HLA alleles, especially DR and DQ, strongly co-occurred. Because some donors lacked HLA typing at each locus, the association tests relied only on the typed subset. The authors suggested that the approach could potentially be generalized to other disease states and immunological phenotypes. Cytomegalovirus status was reported to be diagnosed by the classifier with high specificity and sensitivity in both the original and validation cohorts. An association between a missense DCLRE1C variant and V-gene and J-gene trimming of TCR beta chains was found in a later genetic analysis and replicated in an independent cohort. At a false discovery rate of 0.05, a later analysis linked some 17,000 TCR beta sequences to specific HLA alleles. Three of the identified cytomegalovirus-associated TCR beta chains were confirmed in vitro to be specific for cytomegalovirus antigens. Because counts were too low, seventeen rarely observed V segments, including chromosome 9 orphons, were excluded from the earlier analysis of under 650 of the donors.

Sample: PBMCs. This receptor was obtained from a young woman in good health and CMV-seropositive. The chain couples TRBV28 to TRBJ1-2; the junction holds 7 bases that match TRBD1. The CDR3 reads CASTGTDFNYGYTF. The nucleotide sequence is TGTGCCAGCACTGGGACAGACTTTAACTATGGCTACACCTTC.